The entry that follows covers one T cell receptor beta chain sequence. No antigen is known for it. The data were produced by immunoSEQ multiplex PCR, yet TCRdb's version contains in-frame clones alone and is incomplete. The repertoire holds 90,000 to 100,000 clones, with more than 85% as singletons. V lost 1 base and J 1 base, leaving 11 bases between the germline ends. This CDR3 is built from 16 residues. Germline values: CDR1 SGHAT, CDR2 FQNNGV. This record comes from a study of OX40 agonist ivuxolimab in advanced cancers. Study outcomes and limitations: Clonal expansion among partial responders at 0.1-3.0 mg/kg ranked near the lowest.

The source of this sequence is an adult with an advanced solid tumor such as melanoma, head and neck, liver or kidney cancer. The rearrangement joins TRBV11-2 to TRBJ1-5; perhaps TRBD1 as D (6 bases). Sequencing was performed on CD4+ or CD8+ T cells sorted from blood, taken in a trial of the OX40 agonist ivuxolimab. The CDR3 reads CASSLVEGVSNQPQHF. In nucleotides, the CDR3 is TGTGCCAGCAGCTTAGTAGAGGGGGTGAGCAATCAGCCCCAGCATTTT.